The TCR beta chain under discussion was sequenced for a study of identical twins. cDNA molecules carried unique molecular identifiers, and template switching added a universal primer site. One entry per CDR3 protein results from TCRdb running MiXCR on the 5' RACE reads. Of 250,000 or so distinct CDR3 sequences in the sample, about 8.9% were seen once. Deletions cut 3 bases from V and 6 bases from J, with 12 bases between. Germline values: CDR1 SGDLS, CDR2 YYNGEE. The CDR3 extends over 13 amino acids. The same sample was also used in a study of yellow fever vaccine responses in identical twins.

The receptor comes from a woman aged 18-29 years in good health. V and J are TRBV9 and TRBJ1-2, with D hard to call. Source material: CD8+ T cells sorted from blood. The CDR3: CASSGMLRDGYTF. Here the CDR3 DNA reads TGTGCCAGCAGCGGAATGCTTCGGGATGGCTACACCTTC.